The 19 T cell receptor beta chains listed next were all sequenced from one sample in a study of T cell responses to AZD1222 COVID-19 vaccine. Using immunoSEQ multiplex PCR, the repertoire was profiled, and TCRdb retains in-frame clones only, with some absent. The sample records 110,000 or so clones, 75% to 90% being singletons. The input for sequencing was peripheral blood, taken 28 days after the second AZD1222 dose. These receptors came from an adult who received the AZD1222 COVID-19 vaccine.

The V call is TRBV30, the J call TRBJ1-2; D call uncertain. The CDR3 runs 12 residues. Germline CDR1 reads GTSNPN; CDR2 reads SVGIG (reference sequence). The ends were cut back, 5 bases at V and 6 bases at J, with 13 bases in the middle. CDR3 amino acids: CAWERNSNGYTF. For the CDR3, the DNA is TGTGCCTGGGAGAGGAATTCGAATGGCTACACCTTC.

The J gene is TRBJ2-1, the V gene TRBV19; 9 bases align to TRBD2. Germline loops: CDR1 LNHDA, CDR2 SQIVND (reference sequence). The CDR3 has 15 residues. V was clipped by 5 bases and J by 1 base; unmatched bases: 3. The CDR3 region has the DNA TGTGCCAGTAGTTTAGCGGGAGCGTCCTACAATGAGCAGTTCTTC. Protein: CASSLAGASYNEQFF.

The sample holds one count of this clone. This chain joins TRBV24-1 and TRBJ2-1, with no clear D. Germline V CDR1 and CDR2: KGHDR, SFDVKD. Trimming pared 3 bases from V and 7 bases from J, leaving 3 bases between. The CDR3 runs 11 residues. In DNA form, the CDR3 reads TGTGCCACCAGTGATAGGAATGAGCAGTTCTTC. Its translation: CATSDRNEQFF.

The CDR3 loop reads CASSPLSGGSSYEQYF. The CDR3 coding sequence is TGTGCCAGCTCACCCCTGTCAGGGGGGAGCTCCTACGAGCAGTACTTC. The rearrangement links TRBV18 to TRBJ2-7; D may be TRBD1 (7 bases). The CDR3 is made up of 16 amino acids. Trimming cost V 3 bases and J 0 bases, with 15 bases left between them. Germline V gene lookup returns CDR1 KGHSH and CDR2 LQKENI.

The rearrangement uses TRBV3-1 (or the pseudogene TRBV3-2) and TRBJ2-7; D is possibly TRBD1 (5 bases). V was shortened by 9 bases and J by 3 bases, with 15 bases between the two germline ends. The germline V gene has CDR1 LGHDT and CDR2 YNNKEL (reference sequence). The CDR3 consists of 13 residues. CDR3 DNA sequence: TGTGCCAGTGGGGCCTCTAGGGACTACGAGCAGTACTTC. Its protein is CASGASRDYEQYF.

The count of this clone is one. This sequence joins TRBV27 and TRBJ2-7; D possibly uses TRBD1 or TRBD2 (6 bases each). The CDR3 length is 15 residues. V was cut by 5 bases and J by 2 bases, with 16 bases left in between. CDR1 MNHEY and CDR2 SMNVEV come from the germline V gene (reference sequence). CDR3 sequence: CASSAQDRGPYEQYF. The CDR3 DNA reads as TGTGCCAGCAGTGCTCAGGACCGGGGGCCCTACGAGCAGTACTTC.

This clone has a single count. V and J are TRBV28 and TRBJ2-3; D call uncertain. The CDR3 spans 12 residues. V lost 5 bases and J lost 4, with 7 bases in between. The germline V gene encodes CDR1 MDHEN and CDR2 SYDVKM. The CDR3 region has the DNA TGTGCCAGCAGTCTAAACTCAGATACGCAGTATTTT. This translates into CASSLNSDTQYF.

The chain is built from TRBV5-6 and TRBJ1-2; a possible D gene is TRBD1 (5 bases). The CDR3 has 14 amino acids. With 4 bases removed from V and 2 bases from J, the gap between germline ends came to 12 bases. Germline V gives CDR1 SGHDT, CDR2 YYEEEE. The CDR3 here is CASSPERGNYGYTF. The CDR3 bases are TGTGCCAGCAGCCCCGAGCGGGGGAACTATGGCTACACCTTC.

This CDR3 is CASSRGTAYEQYF. The CDR3 bases are TGTGCCAGCAGCCGGGGGACAGCCTACGAGCAGTACTTC. The chain couples TRBV27 to TRBJ2-7; D possibly corresponds to TRBD1 (7 bases). Germline CDR1 reads MNHEY; CDR2 reads SMNVEV (reference sequence). The CDR3 has 13 residues. Trimming removed 6 bases at V and 2 bases at J, with 11 bases between.

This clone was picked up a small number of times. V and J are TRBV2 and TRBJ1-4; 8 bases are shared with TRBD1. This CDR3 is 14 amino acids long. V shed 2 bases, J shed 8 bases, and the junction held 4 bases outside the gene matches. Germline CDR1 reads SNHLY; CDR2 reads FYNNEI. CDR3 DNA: TGTGCCAGCAGTGAAAAGGGACAGGAGGAAAAACTGTTTTTT. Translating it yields CASSEKGQEEKLFF. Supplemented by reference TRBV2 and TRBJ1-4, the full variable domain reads EPEVTQTPSHQVTQMGQEVILRCVPISNHLYFYWYRQILGQKVEFLVSFYNNEISEKSEIFDDQFSVERPDGSNFTLKIRSTKLEDSAMYFCASSEKGQEEKLFFGSGTQLSVL.

CDR3 bases: TGTGCCAGCAGCCAAACTAGCGGGGCTTGGGAGCAGTACTTC. Amino acids: CASSQTSGAWEQYF. J is TRBJ2-7 and V is TRBV5-6; 10 bases match TRBD2. Germline values: CDR1 SGHDT, CDR2 YYEEEE. J lost 7 bases, V lost 4 bases, and 8 bases had no gene match. The CDR3 is 14 amino acids.

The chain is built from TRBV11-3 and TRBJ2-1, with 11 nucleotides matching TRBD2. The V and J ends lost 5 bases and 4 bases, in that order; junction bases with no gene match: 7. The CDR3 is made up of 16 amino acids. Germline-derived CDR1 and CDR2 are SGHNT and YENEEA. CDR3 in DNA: TGTGCCAGCAGCCGCCGGACTAGCGGGCTGTACAATGAGCAGTTCTTC. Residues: CASSRRTSGLYNEQFF.

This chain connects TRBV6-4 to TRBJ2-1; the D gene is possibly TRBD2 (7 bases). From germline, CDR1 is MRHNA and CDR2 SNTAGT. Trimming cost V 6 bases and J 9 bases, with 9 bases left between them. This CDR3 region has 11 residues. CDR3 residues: CASSGGREQFF. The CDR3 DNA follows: TGTGCCAGCAGCGGGGGGCGTGAGCAGTTCTTC.

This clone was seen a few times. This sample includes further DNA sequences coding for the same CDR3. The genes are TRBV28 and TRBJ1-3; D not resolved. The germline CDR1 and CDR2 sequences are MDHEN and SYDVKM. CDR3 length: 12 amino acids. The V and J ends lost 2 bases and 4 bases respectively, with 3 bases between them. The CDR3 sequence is CASSLTGNTIYF. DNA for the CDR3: TGTGCCAGCAGTTTAACGGGAAACACCATATATTTT.

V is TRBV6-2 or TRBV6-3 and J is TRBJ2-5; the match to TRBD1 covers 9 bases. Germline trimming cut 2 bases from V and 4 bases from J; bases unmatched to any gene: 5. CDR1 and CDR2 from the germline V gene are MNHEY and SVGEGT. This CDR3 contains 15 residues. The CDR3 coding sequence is TGTGCCAGCAGTTACCGAGGGACAGGGCGAGAGACCCAGTACTTC. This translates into CASSYRGTGRETQYF.

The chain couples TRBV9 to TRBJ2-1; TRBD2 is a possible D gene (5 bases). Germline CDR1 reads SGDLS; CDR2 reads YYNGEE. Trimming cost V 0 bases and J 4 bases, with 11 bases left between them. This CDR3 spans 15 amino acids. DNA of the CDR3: TGTGCCAGCAGCGTAGACAGCGGTACATACAATGAGCAGTTCTTC. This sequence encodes CASSVDSGTYNEQFF.

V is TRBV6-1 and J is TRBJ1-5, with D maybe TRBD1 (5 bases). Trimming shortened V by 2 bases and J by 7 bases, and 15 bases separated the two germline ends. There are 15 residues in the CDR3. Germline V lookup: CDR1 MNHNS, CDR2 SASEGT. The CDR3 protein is CASSENLGGEQPQHF. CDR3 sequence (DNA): TGTGCCAGCAGTGAAAATTTGGGGGGTGAACAGCCCCAGCATTTT.

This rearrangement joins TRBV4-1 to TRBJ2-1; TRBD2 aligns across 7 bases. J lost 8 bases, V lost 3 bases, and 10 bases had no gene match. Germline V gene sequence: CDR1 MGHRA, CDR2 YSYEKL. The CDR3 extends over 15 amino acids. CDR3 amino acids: CASSQRERGLDEQFF. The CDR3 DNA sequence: TGCGCCAGCAGCCAGAGGGAACGAGGACTAGATGAGCAGTTCTTC.

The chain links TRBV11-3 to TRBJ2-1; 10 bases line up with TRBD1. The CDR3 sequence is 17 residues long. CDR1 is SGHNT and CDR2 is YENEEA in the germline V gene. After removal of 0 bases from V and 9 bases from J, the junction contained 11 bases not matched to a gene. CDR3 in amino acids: CASSLEFGTGALREQFF. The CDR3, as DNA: TGTGCCAGCAGCTTAGAATTTGGGACAGGGGCCTTGCGTGAGCAGTTCTTC. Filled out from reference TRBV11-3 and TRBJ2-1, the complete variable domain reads EAGVVQSPRYKIIEKKQPVAFWCNPISGHNTLYWYLQNLGQGPELLIRYENEEAVDDSQLPKDRFSAERLKGVDSTLKIQPAELGDSAVYLCASSLEFGTGALREQFFGPGTRLTVL.